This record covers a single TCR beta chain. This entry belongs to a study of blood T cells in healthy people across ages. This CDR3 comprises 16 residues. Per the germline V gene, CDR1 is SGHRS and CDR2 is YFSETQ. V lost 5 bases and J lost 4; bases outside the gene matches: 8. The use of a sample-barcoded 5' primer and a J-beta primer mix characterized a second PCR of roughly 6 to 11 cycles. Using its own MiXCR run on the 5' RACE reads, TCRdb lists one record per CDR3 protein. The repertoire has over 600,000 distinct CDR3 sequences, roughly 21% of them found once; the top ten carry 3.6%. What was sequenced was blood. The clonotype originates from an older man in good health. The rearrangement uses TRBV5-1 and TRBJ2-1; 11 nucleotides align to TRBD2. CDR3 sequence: CASSQTGLAAYNEQFF. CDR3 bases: TGCGCCAGCAGTCAAACGGGACTAGCGGCATACAATGAGCAGTTCTTC.